This TCR beta chain was found in a study of T cell repertoires in cytomegalovirus infection. About the research overall: Recently identified HLA-C-restricted and well-studied HLA-B-restricted CMV epitopes were used. Public signatures in TCR beta pointed to CMV infection and matching HLA type. Overall study results and limits: In two of eight donors, the top clonotype was HLA-C-restricted CMV-specific. The study identified carriers of CMV plus the relevant HLA from cumulative public TCR beta family frequency.

TCRdb redid the calling of the reads with MiXCR, one entry per CDR3 protein. This sample carries 250,000 to 400,000 distinct CDR3 sequences, 20% to 25% of them seen once, and the ten largest clones take 13%. V lost 0 bases to trimming and J lost 1 base; unmatched junction nucleotides: 6. CDR1 is LGHNA, CDR2 YNFKEQ, per germline. This CDR3 is 17 amino acids long. This clonotype was observed a handful of times. The antigen is unknown. Source: cultured PBMCs, taken from culture after CMV antigen stimulation. V and J are TRBV4-2 and TRBJ1-3, with 7 positions matching TRBD1. This sequence was found in a human donor in good health (CMV status not recorded). Some clones in this sample may be carry-over from other donors' samples. The DNA for the CDR3 is TGTGCCAGCAGCCAAGAAGACAGGGTCACGTCTGGAAACACCATATATTTT. Translation: CASSQEDRVTSGNTIYF.